This T cell receptor (beta chain) was profiled in a study of T-cell memory formation after mild COVID-19. From the 5' RACE reads, TCRdb called clonotypes with MiXCR, one entry per CDR3 protein. Of approximately 60,000 distinct CDR3 sequences in the sample, about a tenth were seen once. The CDR3 covers 14 residues. CDR1 and CDR2 (germline): SGHTA, FQGNSA. Trimming cost V 5 bases and J 3 bases, with 13 bases left between them. Material: PBMCs or a T cell subset sorted from them (not recorded which). This TCR derives from a man aged 18 to 35 who had mild COVID-19 (a few samples of this study predate the infection). Cell type and time point are not known. The chain recombines TRBV7-2 with TRBJ2-5; tentative D call: TRBD2 (7 bases). The CDR3 loop reads CASSRGGAEETQYF. The DNA of the CDR3 is TGTGCCAGCAGCAGGGGGGGGGCCGAAGAGACCCAGTACTTC.